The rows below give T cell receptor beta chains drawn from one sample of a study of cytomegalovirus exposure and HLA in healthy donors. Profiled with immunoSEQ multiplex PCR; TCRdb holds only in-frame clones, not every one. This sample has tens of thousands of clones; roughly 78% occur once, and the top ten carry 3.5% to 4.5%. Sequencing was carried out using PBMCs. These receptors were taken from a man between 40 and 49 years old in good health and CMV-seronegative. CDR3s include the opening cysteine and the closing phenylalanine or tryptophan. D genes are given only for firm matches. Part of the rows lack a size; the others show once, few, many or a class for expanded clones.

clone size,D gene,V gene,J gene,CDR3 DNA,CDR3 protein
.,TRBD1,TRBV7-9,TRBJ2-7,TGTGCCAGCAGCTTACGGTTTGGTCGGGACAGGGTCTACGAGCAGTACTTC,CASSLRFGRDRVYEQYF
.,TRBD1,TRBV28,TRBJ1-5,TGTGCCAGCAGTTTCGCAGGGGGTAACAATCAGCCCCAGCATTTT,CASSFAGGNNQPQHF
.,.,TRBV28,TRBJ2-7,TGTGCCAGCAGTTTATTCAACTACGAGCAGTACTTC,CASSLFNYEQYF
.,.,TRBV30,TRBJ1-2,TGTGCCTGGGTCCTGAACTATGGCTACACCTTC,CAWVLNYGYTF
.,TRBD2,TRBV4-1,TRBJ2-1,TGCGCCAGCAGCCAAGATGTGACTAGCGGCTTCTACAATGAGCAGTTCTTC,CASSQDVTSGFYNEQFF
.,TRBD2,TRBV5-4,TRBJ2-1,TGTGCCAGCAGCCCCCCCCTAGCGGGAGGCCAAGGGGAGCAGTTCTTC,CASSPPLAGGQGEQFF
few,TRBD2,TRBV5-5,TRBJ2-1,TGTGCCAGCAGCTTGGTAAGCGGGAGGGCCTTTTATGAGCAGTTCTTC,CASSLVSGRAFYEQFF
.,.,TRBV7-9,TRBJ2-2,TGTGCCAGTTGGAGATTGGGTTCCGGGGAGCTGTTTTTT,CASWRLGSGELFF
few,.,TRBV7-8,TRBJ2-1,TGTGCCAGCAGCTCATCCTGGGAGACACCGACTTCCTACAATGAGCAGTTCTTC,CASSSSWETPTSYNEQFF
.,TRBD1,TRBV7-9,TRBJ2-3,TGTGCCAGCAGCCCGGGACAGGGTGACCAGTATTTT,CASSPGQGDQYF
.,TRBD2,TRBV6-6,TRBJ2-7,TGTGCCAGCAGTAACGGACTAGCGGGATACTACGAGCAGTACTTC,CASSNGLAGYYEQYF
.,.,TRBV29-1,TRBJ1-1,TGCAGCGTTCGACCGACACCCCTGAACACTGAAGCTTTCTTT,CSVRPTPLNTEAFF
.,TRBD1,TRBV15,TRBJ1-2,TGTGCCACCAGCAGATCGGGACAGACCTATGGCTACACCTTC,CATSRSGQTYGYTF
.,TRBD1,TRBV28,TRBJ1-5,TGTGCCAGCAGTACAGGGGAGCCCCAGCATTTT,CASSTGEPQHF
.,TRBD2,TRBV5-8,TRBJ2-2,TGTGCCAGCAGCCTGACGGGACTAGCTATCCGGGAGCTGTTTTTT,CASSLTGLAIRELFF
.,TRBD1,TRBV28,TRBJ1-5,TGTGCCAGCAGTACCACGGGACAGCTCAATCAGCCCCAGCATTTT,CASSTTGQLNQPQHF
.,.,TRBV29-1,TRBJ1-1,TGCAGCGTTGTTGAGGGCGTCGTCGAAGCTTTCTTT,CSVVEGVVEAFF
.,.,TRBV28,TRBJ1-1,TGTGCCAGCAGTTTAAACCGGGACACCTTCTTT,CASSLNRDTFF
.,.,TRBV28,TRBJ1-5,TGTGCCAGCAGTTCTACTGGGTCTACGGCGGATCAGCCCCAGCATTTT,CASSSTGSTADQPQHF